The text below deals with one T cell receptor beta chain. Per the authors' pipeline: Reference gene primer amplification yielded estimated nucleated cell counts. Some clones are missing from TCRdb's copy, which holds only in-frame ones; the method was immunoSEQ multiplex PCR. That table furnishes V, J and clone size, whereas the DNA furnished D and trimming. Here the sample spans approximately 220,000 clones, more than 65% being singletons. This sample was included in a study of blood T cell repertoires in COVID-19. Across the study: Specimens from acute and convalescent COVID-19 originated in the United States, Italy and Spain.

V lost 3 bases, J lost 5 bases, and 5 bases stayed unmatched. This CDR3 region has 15 residues. Germline CDR1 and CDR2: KGHSH and LQKENI. The sequence derives from a woman aged 55-70 years with acute or convalescent COVID-19. The chain recombines TRBV18 with TRBJ2-3; 10 bases agree with TRBD1. What was sequenced was peripheral blood. The CDR3 region is CASSPGQGTIDTQYF. CDR3 coding DNA: TGTGCCAGCTCACCGGGACAGGGGACAATAGATACGCAGTATTTT. The variable domain in full, completed from reference TRBV18 and TRBJ2-3, reads NAGVMQNPRHLVRRRGQEARLRCSPMKGHSHVYWYRQLPEEGLKFMVYLQKENIIDESGMPKERFSAEFPKEGPSILRIQQVVRGDSAAYFCASSPGQGTIDTQYFGPGTRLTVL.